This T cell receptor (beta chain) emerged from a study of blood T cell repertoires in COVID-19. The overall study: From T cells, B-cell-depleted T cells, or PBMCs came the material, which was cDNA or gDNA.

Original analysis: From reference gene primer amplification, estimates of nucleated cell counts were derived. Sequencing was performed with immunoSEQ multiplex PCR; in TCRdb, only in-frame clones are kept and a portion is missing. That table supplies the V and J calls and clone size; D and trimming were determined from the DNA. The table shows 300,000 or so clones, with just over 85% occurring only once. V was pared by 5 bases and J by 3 bases, with 10 bases between. Germline CDR1 reads KGHSH; CDR2 reads LQKENI. The CDR3 has 13 residues. Recruits, aged roughly 18 to 95 years, lived in 24 US areas. Researchers sorted participants into cohorts using their self-reported clinical history.

The material sequenced was PBMCs or T cells enriched from blood (not recorded which). This TCR was recovered from a woman aged 18-29 years who had recovered from COVID-19. V usage is TRBV18 and J usage is TRBJ1-1; D may be TRBD1 (5 bases). CDR3 coding DNA: TGTGCCAGCTCAATTGGGGCCGACACTGAAGCTTTCTTT. Translated: CASSIGADTEAFF.